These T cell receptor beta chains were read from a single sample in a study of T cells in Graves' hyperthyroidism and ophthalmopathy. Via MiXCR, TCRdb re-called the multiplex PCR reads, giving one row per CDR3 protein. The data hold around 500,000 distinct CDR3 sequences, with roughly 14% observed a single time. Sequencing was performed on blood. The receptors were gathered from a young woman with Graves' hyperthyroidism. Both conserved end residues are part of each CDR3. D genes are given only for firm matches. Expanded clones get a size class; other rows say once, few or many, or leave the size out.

cdr3_nt: TGTGCCAGCAGCTTAGGGCTATGGGGAGGCTACACCTTC; cdr3_aa: CASSLGLWGGYTF; j_call: TRBJ1-2; clone_size: NA; v_call: TRBV7-9; d_call: NA; cdr3_length: 13
cdr3_nt: TGCGCCAGCAGCTTGAGCAGGGGGTTTCAAGAGACCCAGTACTTC; cdr3_aa: CASSLSRGFQETQYF; j_call: TRBJ2-5; clone_size: NA; v_call: TRBV5-1; d_call: TRBD1; cdr3_length: 15
cdr3_nt: TGTGCCAGCAGCTTAGTAAAGGGACAGGGGGCTGAAGCTTTCTTT; cdr3_aa: CASSLVKGQGAEAFF; j_call: TRBJ1-1; clone_size: many; v_call: TRBV7-9; d_call: TRBD1; cdr3_length: 15
cdr3_nt: TGTGCCAGCAGCCAAGTAGCGGGAGATGAGCAGTTCTTC; cdr3_aa: CASSQVAGDEQFF; j_call: TRBJ2-1; clone_size: many; v_call: TRBV3-1; d_call: TRBD2; cdr3_length: 13
cdr3_nt: TGTGCCAGCAGGGCGGGGGGAGTCAAGATCTATGGCTACACCTTC; cdr3_aa: CASRAGGVKIYGYTF; j_call: TRBJ1-2; clone_size: many; v_call: TRBV12-3/TRBV12-4; d_call: NA; cdr3_length: 15
cdr3_nt: TGTGCCAGCAGCGTAGGAAGCGGGAGGGCCCTTACCGGTGGGGAGCAGTTCTTC; cdr3_aa: CASSVGSGRALTGGEQFF; j_call: TRBJ2-1; clone_size: NA; v_call: TRBV9; d_call: TRBD2; cdr3_length: 18
cdr3_nt: TGTGCCAGTACCGTCGGGCCCGGTGACGGGGAGCTGTTTTTT; cdr3_aa: CASTVGPGDGELFF; j_call: TRBJ2-2; clone_size: NA; v_call: TRBV6-1; d_call: NA; cdr3_length: 14
cdr3_nt: TGTGCCAGCAGCTTATCCAGCGGGAGGGTTTGGGGTGAGCAGTTCTTC; cdr3_aa: CASSLSSGRVWGEQFF; j_call: TRBJ2-1; clone_size: many; v_call: TRBV11-1; d_call: TRBD2; cdr3_length: 16
cdr3_nt: TGTGCCGCGAGGCCTGGGACTGAAGCTTTCTTT; cdr3_aa: CAARPGTEAFF; j_call: TRBJ1-1; clone_size: many; v_call: TRBV30; d_call: NA; cdr3_length: 11
cdr3_nt: TGTGCCACACGGAAGGGGAACACTGAAGCTTTCTTT; cdr3_aa: CATRKGNTEAFF; j_call: TRBJ1-1; clone_size: many; v_call: TRBV10-3; d_call: NA; cdr3_length: 12
cdr3_nt: TGTGCCAGTAGTGGGTACAGCGAGAATGAGCAGTTCTTC; cdr3_aa: CASSGYSENEQFF; j_call: TRBJ2-1; clone_size: NA; v_call: TRBV19; d_call: NA; cdr3_length: 13
cdr3_nt: TGTGCCAGCAGATTCAGAGGGGGCGAAGAAAAACTGTTTTTT; cdr3_aa: CASRFRGGEEKLFF; j_call: TRBJ1-4; clone_size: many; v_call: TRBV2; d_call: TRBD1; cdr3_length: 14
cdr3_nt: TGCGCCAGCAGCTACAAACCCCCAGGACTAGGTCCAGATACGCAGTATTTT; cdr3_aa: CASSYKPPGLGPDTQYF; j_call: TRBJ2-3; clone_size: many; v_call: TRBV5-1; d_call: TRBD2; cdr3_length: 17
cdr3_nt: TGCGCCAGCAGCCAAGAGGAGTCTAACTATGGCTACACCTTC; cdr3_aa: CASSQEESNYGYTF; j_call: TRBJ1-2; clone_size: NA; v_call: TRBV4-1; d_call: NA; cdr3_length: 14
cdr3_nt: TGTGCCAGCAGCCCGACTAACTCGAACACCGGGGAGCTGTTTTTT; cdr3_aa: CASSPTNSNTGELFF; j_call: TRBJ2-2; clone_size: many; v_call: TRBV3-1; d_call: NA; cdr3_length: 15
cdr3_nt: TGTGCCAGCAGTTTAGGACCGAACACTGGAGCTTTCTTT; cdr3_aa: CASSLGPNTGAFF; j_call: TRBJ1-1; clone_size: NA; v_call: TRBV12-3/TRBV12-4; d_call: NA; cdr3_length: 13
cdr3_nt: TGCGCCAGCAGCCAAGTGAGCGGAGCGCTGGGCACTGAAGCTTTCTTT; cdr3_aa: CASSQVSGALGTEAFF; j_call: TRBJ1-1; clone_size: many; v_call: TRBV4-1; d_call: NA; cdr3_length: 16
cdr3_nt: TGCAGCGTTGAGTCAGGGGTAGGAGAAAAACTGTTTTTT; cdr3_aa: CSVESGVGEKLFF; j_call: TRBJ1-4; clone_size: many; v_call: TRBV29-1; d_call: NA; cdr3_length: 13
cdr3_nt: TGTGCCAGCAGCCACGGGACCCTGACGTGGGGCTCTGGAAACACCATATATTTT; cdr3_aa: CASSHGTLTWGSGNTIYF; j_call: TRBJ1-3; clone_size: many; v_call: TRBV3-1; d_call: NA; cdr3_length: 18
cdr3_nt: TGCAGTGCTATCTGGAGCGGGATAACAGATACGCAGTATTTT; cdr3_aa: CSAIWSGITDTQYF; j_call: TRBJ2-3; clone_size: many; v_call: TRBV20-1; d_call: TRBD2; cdr3_length: 14
cdr3_nt: TGTGCCAGTAGACAACAGGAGACGAACACTGAAGCTTTCTTT; cdr3_aa: CASRQQETNTEAFF; j_call: TRBJ1-1; clone_size: many; v_call: TRBV27; d_call: NA; cdr3_length: 14
cdr3_nt: TGCAGCGTTGTAAGACAGACCAACTATGGCTACACCTTC; cdr3_aa: CSVVRQTNYGYTF; j_call: TRBJ1-2; clone_size: few; v_call: TRBV29-1; d_call: NA; cdr3_length: 13
cdr3_nt: TGTGCCAGCAGAGATAGTGGGGTCGCTGATGGCTACACCTTC; cdr3_aa: CASRDSGVADGYTF; j_call: TRBJ1-2; clone_size: many; v_call: TRBV11-3; d_call: NA; cdr3_length: 14
cdr3_nt: TGTGCCAGCAGCGTAAACCCAGCGGGACAGGGTGAGCAGTCCTTC; cdr3_aa: CASSVNPAGQGEQSF; j_call: TRBJ2-1; clone_size: NA; v_call: TRBV9; d_call: TRBD1; cdr3_length: 15
cdr3_nt: TGCAGTGCTAGTCTCGCGGGCGCGTTCAATGAGCAGTTCTTC; cdr3_aa: CSASLAGAFNEQFF; j_call: TRBJ2-1; clone_size: many; v_call: TRBV20-1; d_call: NA; cdr3_length: 14
cdr3_nt: TGTGCCAGCAGCTTAGATGAGACAGGGGTGGGGCAGCCCCAGCATTTT; cdr3_aa: CASSLDETGVGQPQHF; j_call: TRBJ1-5; clone_size: many; v_call: TRBV7-2; d_call: TRBD1; cdr3_length: 16
cdr3_nt: TGTGCCAGTAGTATAGCGTTTTTGAGTAGGACAGTGAACAATCAGCCCCAGCATTTT; cdr3_aa: CASSIAFLSRTVNNQPQHF; j_call: TRBJ1-5; clone_size: many; v_call: TRBV19; d_call: NA; cdr3_length: 19
cdr3_nt: TGTGCCAGCAGTGTATTCCCGAACAAGCGCGAGCAGTACTTC; cdr3_aa: CASSVFPNKREQYF; j_call: TRBJ2-7; clone_size: few; v_call: TRBV2; d_call: NA; cdr3_length: 14
cdr3_nt: TGTGCCAGCTACCTGACCGGGACTAGCGGGAGCGAGCAGTACTTC; cdr3_aa: CASYLTGTSGSEQYF; j_call: TRBJ2-7; clone_size: many; v_call: TRBV28; d_call: TRBD2; cdr3_length: 15
cdr3_nt: TGTGCCAGCAGCTTAGGGGTTCGACCCAACTCCTACGAGCAGTACTTC; cdr3_aa: CASSLGVRPNSYEQYF; j_call: TRBJ2-7; clone_size: many; v_call: TRBV7-8; d_call: NA; cdr3_length: 16
cdr3_nt: TGTGCCAGCAGCGTCGACAGGGGTTATTCTGGCTACACCTTC; cdr3_aa: CASSVDRGYSGYTF; j_call: TRBJ1-2; clone_size: NA; v_call: TRBV9; d_call: TRBD1; cdr3_length: 14
cdr3_nt: TGTGCCACCAGTGACCCTGGAAGCGACAGCTCCTACAATGAGCAGTTCTTC; cdr3_aa: CATSDPGSDSSYNEQFF; j_call: TRBJ2-1; clone_size: few; v_call: TRBV24-1; d_call: NA; cdr3_length: 17
cdr3_nt: TGTGCCAGCAGCACCCTACGGGACTTTATCACAGATACGCAGTATTTT; cdr3_aa: CASSTLRDFITDTQYF; j_call: TRBJ2-3; clone_size: NA; v_call: TRBV7-9; d_call: NA; cdr3_length: 16
cdr3_nt: TGTGCCAGCAGCCAAAGGGACATTCGCACAAGTTACAATGAGCAGTTCTTC; cdr3_aa: CASSQRDIRTSYNEQFF; j_call: TRBJ2-1; clone_size: NA; v_call: TRBV3-1; d_call: NA; cdr3_length: 17
cdr3_nt: TGCAGCGTGAGGCAAACCTACGAGCAGTACTTC; cdr3_aa: CSVRQTYEQYF; j_call: TRBJ2-7; clone_size: many; v_call: TRBV29-1; d_call: NA; cdr3_length: 11
cdr3_nt: TGTGCCTGGAGTCCTTCAGGGGGAGGAGAGACCCAGTACTTC; cdr3_aa: CAWSPSGGGETQYF; j_call: TRBJ2-5; clone_size: many; v_call: TRBV30; d_call: NA; cdr3_length: 14
cdr3_nt: TGTGCCAGTACCGAAGTTAATAATTCACCCCTCCACTTT; cdr3_aa: CASTEVNNSPLHF; j_call: TRBJ1-6; clone_size: NA; v_call: TRBV19; d_call: NA; cdr3_length: 13
cdr3_nt: TGTGCCTGGAGTCTGACAGGGGCTTACGAGCAGTACTTC; cdr3_aa: CAWSLTGAYEQYF; j_call: TRBJ2-7; clone_size: NA; v_call: TRBV30; d_call: TRBD1; cdr3_length: 13
cdr3_nt: TGTGCCAGCAGCTTAGCAGGGGTTGGCGGAGAGACCCAGTACTTC; cdr3_aa: CASSLAGVGGETQYF; j_call: TRBJ2-5; clone_size: many; v_call: TRBV11-3; d_call: NA; cdr3_length: 15
cdr3_nt: TGTGCCAGCAGCGACTCCCTCGGGACTAACTGGCGGGAGGGCACAGATACGCAGTATTTT; cdr3_aa: CASSDSLGTNWREGTDTQYF; j_call: TRBJ2-3; clone_size: many; v_call: TRBV9; d_call: TRBD2; cdr3_length: 20
cdr3_nt: TGTGCCAGCAGTTACACGGGGGCAGAAAGGGGCAATGAGCAGTTCTTC; cdr3_aa: CASSYTGAERGNEQFF; j_call: TRBJ2-1; clone_size: NA; v_call: TRBV6-6; d_call: NA; cdr3_length: 16
cdr3_nt: TGTGCCAGCTCACCCTGGACTAGCGGGGACTACGAGCAGTACTTC; cdr3_aa: CASSPWTSGDYEQYF; j_call: TRBJ2-7; clone_size: many; v_call: TRBV18; d_call: TRBD2; cdr3_length: 15
cdr3_nt: TGTGCCAGCAGTGATCGCCAGGGTCGCGTCCAGCCCCAGCATTTT; cdr3_aa: CASSDRQGRVQPQHF; j_call: TRBJ1-5; clone_size: many; v_call: TRBV2; d_call: NA; cdr3_length: 15
cdr3_nt: TGTGCCAGCAGCCCCGGGGGGGGGCCGAAGAACACTGAAGCTTTCTTT; cdr3_aa: CASSPGGGPKNTEAFF; j_call: TRBJ1-1; clone_size: many; v_call: TRBV11-2; d_call: NA; cdr3_length: 16
cdr3_nt: TGTGCCAGCAAGGGGGCGGAGCAGCCCCAGCATTTT; cdr3_aa: CASKGAEQPQHF; j_call: TRBJ1-5; clone_size: many; v_call: TRBV6-1; d_call: TRBD1; cdr3_length: 12
cdr3_nt: TGTGCCAGCAGTGAAGTAATCGATCAGCCCCAGCATTTT; cdr3_aa: CASSEVIDQPQHF; j_call: TRBJ1-5; clone_size: many; v_call: TRBV6-1; d_call: NA; cdr3_length: 13
cdr3_nt: TGTGCCTGGAGTACACACCGGGACCTGGGGAGGGGAGGCTACACCTTC; cdr3_aa: CAWSTHRDLGRGGYTF; j_call: TRBJ1-2; clone_size: NA; v_call: TRBV30; d_call: NA; cdr3_length: 16
cdr3_nt: TGTGCCAGCAGCGTAGCGACAGGGAATTCACCCCTCCACTTT; cdr3_aa: CASSVATGNSPLHF; j_call: TRBJ1-6; clone_size: NA; v_call: TRBV9; d_call: TRBD1; cdr3_length: 14
cdr3_nt: TGTGCCTGGAGTGAGAGCGGTCTGAACACCGGGGAGCTGTTTTTT; cdr3_aa: CAWSESGLNTGELFF; j_call: TRBJ2-2; clone_size: many; v_call: TRBV30; d_call: NA; cdr3_length: 15
cdr3_nt: TGCGCCAGCAGCCCCTCGGGAGGGTACTATGGCTACACCTTC; cdr3_aa: CASSPSGGYYGYTF; j_call: TRBJ1-2; clone_size: many; v_call: TRBV5-1; d_call: NA; cdr3_length: 14
cdr3_nt: TGTGCCAGCAGCTCTAGCGGGTCCAGCACAGATACGCAGTATTTT; cdr3_aa: CASSSSGSSTDTQYF; j_call: TRBJ2-3; clone_size: NA; v_call: TRBV28; d_call: TRBD2; cdr3_length: 15
cdr3_nt: TGTGCCAGCAGTAACAGGTTTAACTATGGCTACACCTTC; cdr3_aa: CASSNRFNYGYTF; j_call: TRBJ1-2; clone_size: few; v_call: TRBV27; d_call: NA; cdr3_length: 13
cdr3_nt: TGTGCCAGCAGCTTCAGGACCGGCGGCACTGAAGCTTTCTTT; cdr3_aa: CASSFRTGGTEAFF; j_call: TRBJ1-1; clone_size: NA; v_call: TRBV5-5; d_call: NA; cdr3_length: 14